This T cell receptor beta chain originates from a study of CD8 T cells in ankylosing spondylitis. The germline CDR1 and CDR2 sequences are SGHRS and YFSETQ. With 1 base removed from V and 4 bases from J, the gap between germline ends came to 12 bases. The CDR3 runs 15 residues. In its sample, this clonotype was seen a few times. Its antigen is not identified. Study conclusions and caveats: From matched ankylosing spondylitis synovial fluid, disease-linked clones were reportedly recovered at significantly enriched levels. CD8+ cells made up the disease-linked clones, which were relatively rare in peripheral blood. What appeared characteristic of ankylosing spondylitis blood was a TCR beta motif of several highly homologous variants.

TCRdb fed the 5' RACE reads into MiXCR, producing one record per CDR3 protein. The table shows 300,000 to 350,000 distinct CDR3 sequences, with about 15% occurring only once. The receptor was derived from a male donor with ankylosing spondylitis or in good health (not recorded which). The sample taken for sequencing was blood, either unsorted or a sorted T cell fraction (not recorded which). The chain uses TRBV5-1 and TRBJ2-1; the D gene is possibly TRBD1 (5 bases). For the CDR3, the DNA is TGCGCCAGCAGCTTGTCAGGCGGACATTACAATGAGCAGTTCTTC. This translates into CASSLSGGHYNEQFF.